This T cell receptor (beta chain) was profiled in a study of cytomegalovirus exposure and HLA in healthy donors (dated by TCRdb to 2015 to 2018). Background for the entire study: An earlier analysis of roughly 500 of the donors reported about 280 Gb of sequence data and around 120 million unique TCR beta sequences obtained from about 170 million T cells. Typing coverage varied by locus: roughly 629-640 donors for A, B, C, DRB1 and DQB1; approximately 520 for DQA1; about 600 for DPA1; fewer than 480 for DPB1. To study patterns of TCR occurrence, a later analysis re-analyzed previously published TCR beta repertoires from around 700 donors and added high-resolution HLA genotyping. HLA typing included class I and class II loci at four-digit resolution. Among the roughly 400 genotyped donors, under 90% belonged to the genetic ancestry cluster associated with self-reported Caucasian donors. In a later genetic analysis, genome-wide SNP genotypes for about 65% of the 666 donors were used, and that subset was treated as a discovery cohort. Donor age, sex, ethnicity and CMV serostatus were compiled together with the repertoire data. The study used immunosequencing to profile the T cell repertoires of 666 subjects and linked those repertoires to cytomegalovirus serostatus. An earlier analysis of some 500 of the donors applied high-throughput TCR beta sequencing to assess whether each TCR beta V gene segment acted as functional or pseudogenic. Roughly 290 gigabases of sequencing data and around 80 million unique TCR sequences made up an early release that covered approximately 620 HLA-typed donors. The study aimed to test whether cataloging public T cell receptors could reveal signatures of past pathogen exposure. A few DR-DQ haplotypes were handled as single units for association and clustering because linkage in the cohort was strong. Besides the first cohort of 666 subjects, a separate validation cohort made up of over 95 different subjects was used. The later analysis used no new phenotypic data to find candidate immune exposures, relying instead on TCR beta sequences and their occurrence across donors. Among 398 genotyped donors of the cohort, an average of approximately 240,000 unique TCR beta nucleotide sequences were sequenced per donor, about a sixth of them non-productive. High-throughput TCR immunosequencing, statistical association of individual TCRs with disease status, and machine learning were combined to predict cytomegalovirus infection status. Every repertoire in the discovery cohort had been generated on one and the same sequencing platform. The study at large found these results: Immune exposure information for the cohort was limited to CMV serostatus. Compared with the roughly 700-donor mean, donors in an Asian-associated ancestry cluster had fewer N-insertions in productive TCRs, according to a later genetic analysis. In a later analysis, HLA-associated TCR beta chains were found to be more clonally expanded and to have lower generation probabilities than equally common non-associated chains. The 87-base-pair reads could not distinguish some IMGT-functional V segments, including TRBV6-2 and TRBV6-3, so those segments were excluded. In a later genetic analysis, a missense DCLRE1C variant was associated with V-gene and J-gene trimming of TCR beta chains, and the association was replicated in an independent cohort. A further reported finding was that TCR beta sequences accurately predicted the HLA-A and HLA-B alleles for most subjects in the first cohort. A later analysis found that TCR association rates varied across HLA loci, with DRB1 alleles showing the most associated TCRs and HLA-C alleles the fewest. The classifier was reported to diagnose cytomegalovirus status with high specificity and sensitivity in both the original cohort and the validation cohort. The sequencing pipeline was judged likely to have produced a cluster of highly shared sequence variants as a technical artifact. Linkage disequilibrium might explain the correlated functional status among segregating V segments, but an unknown experimental factor could not be excluded. Most CMV-associated TCR beta chains appeared to be HLA-restricted in a later analysis, and the HLA associations seemed to be driven largely by CMV exposure. A total of 150 to 200 TCR beta chains were listed by the study as associated with cytomegalovirus. Strong co-occurrence of HLA alleles, especially DR and DQ, made assigning TCR associations to individual alleles difficult. Across donors, most TCR sequences were observed very rarely, whereas some public TCRs were present in many individuals. Three of the identified cytomegalovirus-associated TCR beta chains were confirmed in vitro to be specific for cytomegalovirus antigens. According to the authors, the approach could potentially be generalized to other disease states and immunological phenotypes. Because counts were too low, about 17 rarely observed V segments, including chromosome 9 orphons, were excluded from the earlier analysis of 587 of the donors. Only TCR beta chains were sequenced in this cohort, and the absence of alpha or paired-chain data limited detectable features. Because HLA typing was unavailable for some donors at each locus, only the typed subset was used in association tests. A later analysis reported that several top co-occurrence clusters appeared linked to parvovirus B19, influenza, CMV and Epstein-Barr virus. At a false discovery rate of 0.05, a later analysis linked around 15,000 TCR beta sequences to specific HLA alleles. Presence/absence analyses assumed roughly uniform sequencing depth across donors, an assumption that may not hold. In an earlier analysis of approximately 590 of the donors, most TCR beta V segments were observed in productive rearrangements about 87% or about 30% of the time, broadly matching IMGT annotations.

To note about this clone: Its recognized antigen is unknown. No clone much larger than this one lies a single base away; base qualities are absent. Other DNA sequences in this specimen translate into the identical CDR3.

In total, roughly 710 healthy bone marrow donors made up the cohort. At the time of sampling, every cohort member was nominally healthy, though immune exposures that went unrecorded were likely present. The donor tested CMV seronegative, placing the donor among the approximately 360 seronegative members of the cohort. Every donor gave a peripheral blood sample, and the peripheral blood mononuclear cells from that sample were used for TCR beta sequencing. The Qiagen DNeasy Blood Extraction Kit was used to extract genomic DNA from the blood cell samples. V has 0 bases trimmed and J has 0 bases trimmed; junction bases matching no gene number 15. CDR1 and CDR2 were assigned from the germline V gene as LGHNA and YNFKEQ. The CDR3 measures 20 amino acids from cysteine to phenylalanine. Only the CDR3 DNA stays, 60 bases, in frame from base 1. Library prep was done by the immunoSEQ multiplex PCR assay. For the multiplex PCR, a mixture combining 60 forward primers for TCR Vbeta segments and 13 reverse primers for TCR Jbeta segments was used. A multiplex PCR assay on genomic DNA amplified the CDR3 region of rearranged TCR beta genes. On the Illumina HiSeq System, the amplified TCR beta libraries were sequenced as 87-base-pair reads. The study's own analysis went as follows. Across the 500 to 700 repertoires, a later analysis counted some 81 million unique TCR beta chains, around 11 million of which were shared by at least two donors. A nearest-neighbor algorithm error-corrected the raw reads and collapsed the reads into unique sequences, merging closely related sequences to remove PCR and sequencing errors. V, D and J gene segments were assigned by aligning CDR3 sequences to IMGT reference sequences. For a sequence to be retained, a match of at least six nucleotides to both a V gene segment and a J gene segment was required. A rearrangement counted as productive if the CDR3 had no stop codons and remained in frame with V and J, and every other rearrangement counted as non-productive. Following IMGT convention, CDR3 was defined as the stretch from the second conserved V-encoded cysteine to the conserved J-encoded phenylalanine. The earlier analysis of a few hundred of the donors excluded sequences that lacked an unambiguous match to a single V gene segment. An earlier analysis of 550 to 650 of the donors classified V segments as functional when productive rearrangements were above 56.7% and as segregating when the standard deviation between donors was above 5%. A statistical classification framework was developed to diagnose cytomegalovirus status using the catalog of TCR beta chain sequences. A later analysis assigned V and J genes by comparing TCR nucleotide sequences with IMGT/GENE-DB human TR gene sequences. In a later analysis, CDR3 sequences and most-parsimonious VDJ recombination scenarios were assigned using the TCRdist pipeline. In a later analysis, each TCR beta chain was defined by its CDR3 amino acid sequence together with its V-gene family, and reads lacking a unique V-gene family were excluded. As a way to deal with suspected cross-contamination and a sequencing artifact, a later analysis dropped under 600 nucleotide sequences that were highly shared and had low generation probability. In a later analysis, a clonal expansion index for each public chain was calculated from normalized within-repertoire ranks of inferred template counts. In a later analysis, generation probabilities were computed using a VDJ recombination model fitted to out-of-frame rearrangements, and the results were checked against IGoR. Hypergeometric tests were used in a later analysis to score TCR-TCR, TCR-HLA and TCR-CMV co-occurrence, with a repertoire-size bias correction applied to the TCR pairs. To estimate false discovery rates, a later analysis permuted the HLA or CMV assignments 20 times. In a later analysis, co-occurring TCRs were grouped using DBSCAN, with TCRdist sequence similarity added in when clustering inside HLA-allele-positive subsets. Co-occurrence clustering excluded repertoires with fewer than 30,000 or more than 120,000 public chains, plus five with anomalous nucleotide sharing. TCRdb re-hosts the immuneACCESS table, in-frame sequences only. Its copies lack some clones; in the studies checked, an unresolved V gene accounts for under half of them, and the cause for the rest is not known. For V, J and clone size, that table is used; D and trimming come from the DNA. This sample lists about 200,000 clones; over 75% were detected once. The ten largest make up approximately 0.098% of the sample.

Recombination joined TRBV4-2 with TRBJ2-3, and 7 junction bases match TRBD2. The TCR sequence derives from a boy aged 2-15 years in good health and CMV-seronegative. The specimen sequenced was PBMCs. CDR3 region: CASSQDIPSGRGTSTDTQYF. Here is the DNA: TGTGCCAGCAGCCAAGATATCCCTAGCGGAAGAGGAACTAGCACAGATACGCAGTATTTT.